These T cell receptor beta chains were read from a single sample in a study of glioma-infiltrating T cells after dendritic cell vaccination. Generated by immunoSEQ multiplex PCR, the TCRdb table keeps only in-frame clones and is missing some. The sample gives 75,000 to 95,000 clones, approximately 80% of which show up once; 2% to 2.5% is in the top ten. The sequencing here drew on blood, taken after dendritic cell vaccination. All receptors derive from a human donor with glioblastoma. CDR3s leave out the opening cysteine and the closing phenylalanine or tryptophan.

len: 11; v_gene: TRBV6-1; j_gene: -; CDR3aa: ASTSRARDEQY
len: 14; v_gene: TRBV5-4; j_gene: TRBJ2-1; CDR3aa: ASSTPWGGLGNEQF
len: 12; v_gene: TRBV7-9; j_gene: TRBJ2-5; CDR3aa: ASSSTDIQETQY
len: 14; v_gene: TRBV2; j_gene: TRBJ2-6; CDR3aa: TSRPGPSSGANVLT
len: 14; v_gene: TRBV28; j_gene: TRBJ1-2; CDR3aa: ASSRLSLLVYYGYT
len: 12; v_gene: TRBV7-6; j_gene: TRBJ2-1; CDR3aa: ATFQSGGAGKKF
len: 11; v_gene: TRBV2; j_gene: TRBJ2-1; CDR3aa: ASSSLTGDEQF
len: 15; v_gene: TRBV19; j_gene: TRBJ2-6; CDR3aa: ASSPRTGDTGANVLT
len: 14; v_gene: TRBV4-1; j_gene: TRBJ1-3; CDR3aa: ASSQVVGLLGNTIY
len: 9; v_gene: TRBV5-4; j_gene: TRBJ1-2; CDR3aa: ASSPGKGYT
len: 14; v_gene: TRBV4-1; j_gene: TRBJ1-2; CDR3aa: ASSQDKSWTEHGYT
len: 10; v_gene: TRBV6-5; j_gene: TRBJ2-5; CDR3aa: ASSLLGETQY
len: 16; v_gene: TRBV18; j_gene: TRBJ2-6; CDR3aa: ASSPPTTRNSGANVLT
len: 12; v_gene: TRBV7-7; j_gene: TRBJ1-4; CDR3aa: ASSLGQGGEKLF
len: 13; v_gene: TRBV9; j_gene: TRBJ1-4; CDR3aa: ASSPTPGTNEKLF
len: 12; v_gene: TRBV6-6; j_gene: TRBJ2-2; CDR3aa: ASTRGRNTGELF
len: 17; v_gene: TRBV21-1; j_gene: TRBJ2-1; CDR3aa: ASILRASGLPHSYNEQF
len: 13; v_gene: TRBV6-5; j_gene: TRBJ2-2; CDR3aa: ASSYGQGNTGELF
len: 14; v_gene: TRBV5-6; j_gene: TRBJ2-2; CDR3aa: ASSLRGTGRTGELF
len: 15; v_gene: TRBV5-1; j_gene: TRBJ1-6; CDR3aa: ASSLNDRDRGNSPLH
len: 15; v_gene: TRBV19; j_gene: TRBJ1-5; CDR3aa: ASSIGTGGLLGQPQH
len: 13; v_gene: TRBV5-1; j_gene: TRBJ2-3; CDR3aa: ASSLWQGPTDTQY
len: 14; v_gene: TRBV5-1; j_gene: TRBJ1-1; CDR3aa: ASSLADRGANTEAF
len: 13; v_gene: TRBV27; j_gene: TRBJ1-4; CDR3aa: ASSPRVATNEKLF
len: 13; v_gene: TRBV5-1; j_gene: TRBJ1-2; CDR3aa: ASSLPATGAYGYT
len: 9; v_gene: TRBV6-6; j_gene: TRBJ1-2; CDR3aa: ASMGGPWGT
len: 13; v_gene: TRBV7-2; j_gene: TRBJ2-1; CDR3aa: ASSPLPGQGVRSF
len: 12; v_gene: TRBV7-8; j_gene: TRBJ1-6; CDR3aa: ASSPRQGEAPLH
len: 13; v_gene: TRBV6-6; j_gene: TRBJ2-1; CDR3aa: ASSYRAGGYNEQF
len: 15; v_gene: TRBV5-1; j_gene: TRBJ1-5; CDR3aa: ASSLRPGTGGNQPQH
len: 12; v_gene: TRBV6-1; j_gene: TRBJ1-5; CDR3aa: ASDGQGGNQPQH
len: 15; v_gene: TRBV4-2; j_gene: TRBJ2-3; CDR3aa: ASSQRSGGGSTDTQY
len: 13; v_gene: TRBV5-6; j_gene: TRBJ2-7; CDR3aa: ASSRRTGAVYEQY
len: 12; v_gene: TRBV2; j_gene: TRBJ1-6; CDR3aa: ASATGGDNSPLH
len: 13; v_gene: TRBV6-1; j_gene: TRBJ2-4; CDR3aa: ASSDRDRGLNIQY
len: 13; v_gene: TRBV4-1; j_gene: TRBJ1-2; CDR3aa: ASSQVGQGAYGYT
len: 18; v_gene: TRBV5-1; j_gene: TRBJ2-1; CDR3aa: ASSGVREGLAGGPVNEQF
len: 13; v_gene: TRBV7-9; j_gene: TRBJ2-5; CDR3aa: ASSSFSGGPETQY
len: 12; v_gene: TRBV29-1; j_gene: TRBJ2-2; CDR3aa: SGGEQANTGELF
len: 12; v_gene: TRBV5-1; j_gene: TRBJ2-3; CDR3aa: ASSLLSDTDTQY
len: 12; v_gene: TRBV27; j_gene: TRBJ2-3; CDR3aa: ASSFGTGVGTQY
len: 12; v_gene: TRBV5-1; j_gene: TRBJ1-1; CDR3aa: ASSGDSGVTEAF
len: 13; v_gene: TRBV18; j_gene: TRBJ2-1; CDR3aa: ASSPGTSGFNEQF
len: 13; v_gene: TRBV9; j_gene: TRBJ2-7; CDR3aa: ASSVGDREAYEQY
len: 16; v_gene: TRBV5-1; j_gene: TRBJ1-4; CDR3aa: ASSLSPGTGPSREKLF
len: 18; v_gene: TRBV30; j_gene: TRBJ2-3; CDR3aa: AWAPPGTELAGGLTDTQY
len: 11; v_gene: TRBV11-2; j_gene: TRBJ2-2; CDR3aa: ASSLALTGELF
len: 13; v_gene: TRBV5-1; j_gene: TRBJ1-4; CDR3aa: ASSLSGQGNEKLF